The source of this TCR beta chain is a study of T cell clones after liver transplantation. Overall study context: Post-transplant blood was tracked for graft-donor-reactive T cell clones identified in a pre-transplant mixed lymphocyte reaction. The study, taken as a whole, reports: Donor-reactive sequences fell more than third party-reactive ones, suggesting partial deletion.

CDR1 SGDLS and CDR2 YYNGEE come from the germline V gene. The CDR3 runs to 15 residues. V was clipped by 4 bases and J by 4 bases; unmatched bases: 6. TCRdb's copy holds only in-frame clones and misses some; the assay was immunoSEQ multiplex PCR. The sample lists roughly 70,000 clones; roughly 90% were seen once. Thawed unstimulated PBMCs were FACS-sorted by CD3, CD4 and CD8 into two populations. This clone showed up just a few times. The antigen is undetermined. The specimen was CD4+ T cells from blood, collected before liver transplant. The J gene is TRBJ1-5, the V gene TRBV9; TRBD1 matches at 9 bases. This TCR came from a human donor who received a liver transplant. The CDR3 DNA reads TGTGCCAGCAGCTCGGGACAGGGACCAAATCAGCCCCAGCATTTT. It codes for CASSSGQGPNQPQHF.